What follows are 25 T cell receptor beta chains derived from one specimen sequenced in a study of blood T cell repertoires in COVID-19. Profiled with immunoSEQ multiplex PCR; TCRdb holds only in-frame clones, not every one. The table records about 140,000 clones, 85% to 90% of them present only once. Source material: peripheral blood. Every receptor here comes from a man in his fifties or sixties with active or convalescent COVID-19.

This rearrangement joins TRBV18 to TRBJ1-5; TRBD1 is a possible D gene (6 bases). The CDR3 totals 13 residues. V dropped 2 bases and J dropped 6 bases, with 8 bases sitting between them. Per germline, CDR1 KGHSH and CDR2 LQKENI. This chain's CDR3 is CASSPGGGQPQHF. CDR3 sequence (DNA): TGTGCCAGCTCACCAGGGGGCGGTCAGCCCCAGCATTTT.

This rearrangement joins TRBV28 to TRBJ1-3; tentative D call: TRBD1 (5 bases). CDR3 length: 14 residues. V gave up 2 bases and J gave up 2 bases, with 7 bases separating them. Per the germline V gene, CDR1 is MDHEN and CDR2 is SYDVKM. The chain's CDR3 is CASSLKGAGNTIYF. The CDR3 DNA reads as TGTGCCAGCAGTTTAAAAGGGGCTGGAAACACCATATATTTT.

The J gene is TRBJ2-7, the V gene TRBV6-1, with TRBD1 as a possible D gene (5 bases). Germline CDR1 reads MNHNS; CDR2 reads SASEGT. The V end lost 1 base, the J end lost 5 bases, and 9 bases lay between the germline ends. The CDR3 extends over 13 amino acids. CDR3 sequence (DNA): TGTGCCAGCAGTGAAGGTGGGGCGGACGAGCAGTACTTC. This gives the protein CASSEGGADEQYF.

This chain connects TRBV6-6 to TRBJ2-2, with 9 positions matching TRBD2. The junction had 6 bases not matched to a gene; V was cut back by 8 bases and J by 2 bases. Per germline, CDR1 MNHNY and CDR2 SVGAGI (reference sequence). The CDR3 is made up of 15 amino acids. The CDR3 nucleotides read TGTGCCAGCGGAACGACTAGCGGAAACACCGGGGAGCTGTTTTTT. Residues: CASGTTSGNTGELFF.

This rearrangement joins TRBV7-3 to TRBJ2-2; D is possibly TRBD2 (6 bases). The CDR3 totals 13 residues. V was cut by 6 bases and J by 5 bases, with 10 bases left in between. CDR1 and CDR2 (germline): SGHTA, FQGTGA. The CDR3 nucleotides read TGTGCCAGCAGTCGGGGAGGAACCGGGGAGCTGTTTTTT. Translated, it gives CASSRGGTGELFF.

This clone was counted a single time. CDR3 bases: TGCGCCAGCAGCCCCGGACTAGCGGGAGTTTGGGGAAGAGAGACCCAGTACTTC. This sequence encodes CASSPGLAGVWGRETQYF. The chain has TRBV5-1 and TRBJ2-5; 13 bases agree with TRBD2. Germline CDR1 reads SGHRS; CDR2 reads YFSETQ. V lost 4 bases, J lost 4 bases, and 13 bases stayed unmatched. The CDR3 runs 18 residues.

J is TRBJ2-1 and V is TRBV11-3, with TRBD2 matching over 8 bases. This CDR3 is built from 14 residues. Losses at the gene ends were 1 base for V and 7 bases for J; bases not matched to a gene: 3. Germline CDR1 and CDR2: SGHNT and YENEEA. CDR3 nucleotide sequence: TGTGCCAGCAGCTTAGCCGGGAGGGGGAATGAGCAGTTCTTC. Amino acids: CASSLAGRGNEQFF.

The rearrangement uses TRBV5-6 and TRBJ2-3; no firm D call. This CDR3 contains 17 residues. Trimming removed 1 base at V and 2 bases at J, with 17 bases between. Per the germline V gene, CDR1 is SGHDT and CDR2 is YYEEEE. The chain's CDR3 is CASSLLGVHPFTDTQYF. The CDR3, as DNA: TGTGCCAGCAGCTTGCTAGGAGTACACCCATTCACAGATACGCAGTATTTT.

The chain has TRBV19 and TRBJ1-1, with D unclear. The V gene's germline CDR1 is LNHDA and CDR2 SQIVND (reference sequence). This CDR3 contains 17 residues. V shed 8 bases and J shed 3 bases, with 25 bases lying between them. CDR3 nucleotides: TGTGCCAGTGCTTATAACTCACCCCACCAACCGGACACTGAAGCTTTCTTT. Amino acids: CASAYNSPHQPDTEAFF.

The chain recombines TRBV2 with TRBJ2-7; a weak D match, TRBD1 (6 bases). V was shortened by 2 bases and J by 2 bases, with 13 bases between the two germline ends. This CDR3 has 15 residues. CDR1 SNHLY and CDR2 FYNNEI come from the germline V gene. This CDR3 is CASSETGSIPYEQYF. CDR3 bases: TGTGCCAGCAGTGAAACAGGGAGTATTCCCTACGAGCAGTACTTC.

The count of this clone is one. This chain connects TRBV7-9 to TRBJ1-2; 7 bases line up with TRBD1. CDR3 length equals 14 residues. V lost 6 bases to trimming and J lost 8 bases; unmatched junction nucleotides: 12. The V gene's germline CDR1 is SEHNR and CDR2 FQNEAQ (reference sequence). The CDR3 loop reads CASSPSGGGQGYTF. The CDR3 DNA is TGTGCCAGCAGTCCAAGTGGAGGGGGCCAAGGCTACACCTTC.

In this sample, this clone turned up a few times. This rearrangement joins TRBV3-1 (or the pseudogene TRBV3-2) to TRBJ1-5; D ambiguous. CDR3 length: 14 residues. The germline gives CDR1 LGHDT, CDR2 YNNKEL (reference sequence). V was clipped by 2 bases and J by 1 base, with 6 bases between them. CDR3 DNA sequence: TGTGCCAGCAGCCAATCAACAAGCAATCAGCCCCAGCATTTT. It encodes CASSQSTSNQPQHF.

J is TRBJ1-1 and V is TRBV18; D possibly corresponds to TRBD1 (6 bases). The CDR3 extends over 17 amino acids. Trimming left V 3 bases short and J 1 base short, with 18 bases between. Germline loops: CDR1 KGHSH, CDR2 LQKENI. The CDR3 DNA reads as TGTGCCAGCTCACCGCAGGGGCGTCGGAGCTCGAACACTGAAGCTTTCTTT. Translating gives CASSPQGRRSSNTEAFF.

The chain recombines TRBV21-1 with TRBJ2-1; TRBD2 is the table's D call and was not checked against the DNA. TRBV21-1 is given as a pseudogene. The CDR3 has 19 residues. The CDR3 protein is CASSKERYGGGSSYNEQFF. The CDR3 nucleotides are TGTGCCAGCAGCAAAGAAAGGTACGGGGGAGGGAGTTCCTACAATGAGCAGTTCTTC.

This clone was seen a handful of times. CDR3 loop: CASSPRGRGRNNEQFF. The CDR3 nucleotides read TGTGCCAGCAGCCCTAGGGGCAGGGGGCGTAACAATGAGCAGTTCTTC. The chain employs TRBV7-9 and TRBJ2-1; 8 bases are shared with TRBD1. The V and J ends lost 5 bases and 5 bases, in that order; junction bases with no gene match: 11. In germline, CDR1 is SEHNR, CDR2 FQNEAQ (reference sequence). The CDR3 is 16 amino acids.

This clone appeared a single time. Additional DNA sequences in this sample encode the identical CDR3. The gene calls are TRBV28 and TRBJ2-5; TRBD1 agrees at 11 bases. The CDR3 runs to 15 residues. V shed 2 bases, J shed 4 bases, and the junction held 3 bases outside the gene matches. Looked up from germline, CDR1 is MDHEN and CDR2 is SYDVKM. CDR3 sequence (DNA): TGTGCCAGCAGTTTACCTGGGACAGGGGGAGAGACCCAGTACTTC. Translating it yields CASSLPGTGGETQYF. Using reference TRBV28 and TRBJ2-5 for the parts outside the CDR3, the full variable domain is DVKVTQSSRYLVKRTGEKVFLECVQDMDHENMFWYRQDPGLGLRLIYFSYDVKMKEKGDIPEGYSVSREKKERFSLILESASTNQTSMYLCASSLPGTGGETQYFGPGTRLLVL.

V gene TRBV24-1 combines with J gene TRBJ2-2; tentatively, D is TRBD1 (5 bases). V gave up 4 bases and J gave up 5 bases, with 10 bases separating them. Per the germline V gene, CDR1 is KGHDR and CDR2 is SFDVKD. The CDR3 loop spans 14 amino acids. In DNA form, the CDR3 reads TGTGCCACCAGTGACTCGACAGAGACCGGGGAGCTGTTTTTT. Translated: CATSDSTETGELFF.

The rearrangement uses TRBV28 and TRBJ1-5, with D possibly TRBD1 on 5 matching bases. The CDR3 extends over 13 amino acids. V lost 4 bases and J lost 5, with 9 bases in between. The germline CDR1 and CDR2 sequences are MDHEN and SYDVKM. CDR3 bases: TGTGCCAGCAGTTGGGGACTGGATCAGCCCCAGCATTTT. Translation gives CASSWGLDQPQHF.

The chain uses TRBV18 and TRBJ2-7; D might be TRBD1 (6 bases). The CDR3 contains 15 residues. Trimming left V 5 bases short and J 3 bases short, with 17 bases between. Germline V gene lookup returns CDR1 KGHSH and CDR2 LQKENI. The CDR3 spells CASSSADSLGYEQYF. CDR3 sequence (DNA): TGTGCCAGCTCATCGGCGGACAGTTTAGGCTACGAGCAGTACTTC.

The chain couples TRBV19 to TRBJ2-1; 8 nucleotides line up with TRBD2. Germline V gives CDR1 LNHDA, CDR2 SQIVND (reference sequence). The J segment lost 2 bases and the V segment lost 4 bases, leaving 7 bases of the junction unmatched. The CDR3 has 16 amino acids. The CDR3 sequence is CASSTPGGEAYNEQFF. The DNA of the CDR3 is TGTGCCAGTAGTACCCCCGGGGGGGAGGCCTACAATGAGCAGTTCTTC. The variable domain in full, with the rest retrieved from reference TRBV19 and TRBJ2-1, is DGGITQSPKYLFRKEGQNVTLSCEQNLNHDAMYWYRQDPGQGLRLIYYSQIVNDFQKGDIAEGYSVSREKKESFPLTVTSAQKNPTAFYLCASSTPGGEAYNEQFFGPGTRLTVL.

The rearrangement joins TRBV12-1 to TRBJ2-5; the table calls TRBD2, which could not be checked here. TRBV12-1 is a listed pseudogene. The CDR3 extends over 15 amino acids. The chain's CDR3 is CASSPGLAEQETQYF. In DNA, the CDR3 is TGTGCCAGCAGCCCTGGACTAGCAGAACAAGAGACCCAGTACTTC.

This clone was seen only a few times. The genes are TRBV28 and TRBJ2-7; tentative D call: TRBD2 (6 bases). Germline loops: CDR1 MDHEN, CDR2 SYDVKM. The CDR3 length is 15 residues. V lost 6 bases and J 2 bases, leaving 17 bases between the germline ends. CDR3 sequence reads: CASSYTQGRPYEQYF. Here the CDR3 DNA reads TGTGCCAGCAGCTATACCCAAGGGAGGCCCTACGAGCAGTACTTC.

This chain uses TRBV15 with TRBJ1-5, with D maybe TRBD1 (6 bases). The CDR3 sequence is 16 residues long. V lost 2 bases and J 7 bases, leaving 18 bases between the germline ends. The germline V gene encodes CDR1 LNHNV and CDR2 YYDKDF (reference sequence). This CDR3 reads CATSRPPGQKRQPQHF. The CDR3 DNA reads as TGTGCCACCAGCAGACCCCCTGGACAGAAACGGCAGCCCCAGCATTTT.

This chain uses TRBV6-2 or TRBV6-3 with TRBJ2-1, with TRBD1 matching 10 bases. The CDR3 has 15 residues. Losses at the gene ends were 6 bases for V and 5 bases for J; bases not matched to a gene: 7. The germline CDR1 and CDR2 sequences are MNHEY and SVGEGT. The CDR3 sequence: CASSQTGGGHNEQFF. The CDR3 nucleotides are TGTGCCAGCAGCCAGACAGGGGGCGGTCACAATGAGCAGTTCTTC.

This clone was observed a few times. The chain recombines TRBV28 with TRBJ1-5; no clear D gene. The ends were cut back, 2 bases at V and 3 bases at J, with 8 bases in the middle. Germline CDR1 reads MDHEN; CDR2 reads SYDVKM. CDR3 length: 14 residues. This CDR3 reads CASSLAELNQPQHF. The CDR3 bases are TGTGCCAGCAGTTTAGCCGAGCTCAATCAGCCCCAGCATTTT. Supplemented by reference TRBV28 and TRBJ1-5, the full variable domain reads DVKVTQSSRYLVKRTGEKVFLECVQDMDHENMFWYRQDPGLGLRLIYFSYDVKMKEKGDIPEGYSVSREKKERFSLILESASTNQTSMYLCASSLAELNQPQHFGDGTRLSIL.